Listed below are T cell receptor beta chains from one sample, sequenced in a study of shared clonotypes between healthy human individuals. TCRdb's table, derived via immunoSEQ multiplex PCR, lists solely in-frame clones and lacks some. The sample shows 550,000 to 650,000 clones, around 96% of them seen only once. The sample consisted of naive CD8+ T cells sorted from blood. The receptors come from a woman aged 25 to 45 in good health. Each CDR3 is given with its conserved first and last residue. The order of the fields is clone size, V gene, D gene, J gene, CDR3 DNA, CDR3 protein. D genes are given only for firm matches. Not all rows give a size; the values are once, few, many and, for expanded clones, a class.

clone_size: NA; v_call: TRBV27; d_call: TRBD1; j_call: TRBJ2-3; cdr3_nt: TGTGCCAGCACCGACAGGGGTTTCACAGATACGCAGTATTTT; cdr3_aa: CASTDRGFTDTQYF
clone_size: few; v_call: TRBV14; d_call: TRBD1; j_call: TRBJ1-1; cdr3_nt: TGTGCCAGCAGCCAAGATGAACAGGGACAGATCACTGAAGCTTTCTTT; cdr3_aa: CASSQDEQGQITEAFF
clone_size: NA; v_call: TRBV5-5; d_call: NA; j_call: TRBJ1-5; cdr3_nt: TGTGCCAGCAGCCTCATACCCTTCGGCAATCAGCCCCAGCATTTT; cdr3_aa: CASSLIPFGNQPQHF
clone_size: NA; v_call: TRBV6-4; d_call: TRBD1; j_call: TRBJ1-1; cdr3_nt: TGTGCCAGCAGGAGGGGACAGGGGGCCACTGAAGCTTTCTTT; cdr3_aa: CASRRGQGATEAFF
clone_size: NA; v_call: TRBV29-1; d_call: NA; j_call: TRBJ1-3; cdr3_nt: TGCAGCGTTGTCCAGGACTCTGGAAACACCATATATTTT; cdr3_aa: CSVVQDSGNTIYF
clone_size: NA; v_call: TRBV10-3; d_call: TRBD1; j_call: TRBJ1-1; cdr3_nt: TGTGCCATCAGTGATCATGGACAGGGTCGAGCTGAAGCTTTCTTT; cdr3_aa: CAISDHGQGRAEAFF
clone_size: NA; v_call: TRBV10-3; d_call: NA; j_call: TRBJ1-5; cdr3_nt: TGTGCCATATCGGCTGGCGAGCGAAAAAGCCTCGACAGGCCCGACCAGCCCCAGCATTTT; cdr3_aa: CAISAGERKSLDRPDQPQHF
clone_size: NA; v_call: TRBV30; d_call: TRBD2; j_call: TRBJ2-3; cdr3_nt: TGTGCCGCTGACTCCGGGACTAGCGGGAGAGGCACAGATACGCAGTATTTT; cdr3_aa: CAADSGTSGRGTDTQYF
clone_size: NA; v_call: TRBV5-6; d_call: NA; j_call: TRBJ1-3; cdr3_nt: TGTGCCAGCCATGAGACCGGGGCTGGAAACACCATATATTTT; cdr3_aa: CASHETGAGNTIYF
clone_size: NA; v_call: TRBV18; d_call: NA; j_call: TRBJ2-2; cdr3_nt: TGTGCCAGCTCACCGACCAGGGGGAACACCGGGGAGCTGTTTTTT; cdr3_aa: CASSPTRGNTGELFF
clone_size: once; v_call: TRBV14; d_call: NA; j_call: TRBJ2-7; cdr3_nt: TGTGCCAGCAGCCAAGGACCAGGGTTCGAGCAGTACTTC; cdr3_aa: CASSQGPGFEQYF
clone_size: once; v_call: TRBV5-6; d_call: NA; j_call: TRBJ2-3; cdr3_nt: TGTGCCAGCAGCTTGGGTGTGTCTACATTTAGCACAGATACGCAGTATTTT; cdr3_aa: CASSLGVSTFSTDTQYF
clone_size: NA; v_call: TRBV28; d_call: TRBD1; j_call: TRBJ1-4; cdr3_nt: TGTGCCAGCGTGACAGGGTCCGGAGATGAAAAACTGTTTTTT; cdr3_aa: CASVTGSGDEKLFF
clone_size: NA; v_call: TRBV15; d_call: NA; j_call: TRBJ1-2; cdr3_nt: TGTGCCACCAGCAGAGATCGATGGGCAGACCGTAACTATGGCTACACCTTC; cdr3_aa: CATSRDRWADRNYGYTF
clone_size: NA; v_call: TRBV2; d_call: TRBD1; j_call: TRBJ1-2; cdr3_nt: TGTGCCAGCAGGGAAGGGACAGGCGTTAACTATGGCTACACCTTC; cdr3_aa: CASREGTGVNYGYTF
clone_size: NA; v_call: TRBV7-2; d_call: TRBD1; j_call: TRBJ2-3; cdr3_nt: TGTGCCAGCAGCTTAGAGCAGGGGGCGCGGGCAGATACGCAGTATTTT; cdr3_aa: CASSLEQGARADTQYF
clone_size: NA; v_call: TRBV27; d_call: TRBD2; j_call: TRBJ2-7; cdr3_nt: TGTGCCAGCAGTTTACTCCTGGGGGCTAGCGGGGCTTCCTACGAGCAGTACTTC; cdr3_aa: CASSLLLGASGASYEQYF
clone_size: NA; v_call: TRBV5-5; d_call: NA; j_call: TRBJ2-5; cdr3_nt: TGTGCCAGCAGCGCGGATCGGACGGAGCTTACCCAGTACTTC; cdr3_aa: CASSADRTELTQYF
clone_size: NA; v_call: TRBV11-2; d_call: NA; j_call: TRBJ1-1; cdr3_nt: TGTGCCAGCAGCCCAGGGTTCTCTACTGAAGCTTTCTTT; cdr3_aa: CASSPGFSTEAFF
clone_size: once; v_call: TRBV19; d_call: NA; j_call: TRBJ2-1; cdr3_nt: TGTGCCAGTAGTATAGATCAGGAGGGGACCCTGGGGCAGTTCTTC; cdr3_aa: CASSIDQEGTLGQFF
clone_size: NA; v_call: TRBV28; d_call: NA; j_call: TRBJ2-5; cdr3_nt: TGTGCCTCCCACCTGACAGGTTCAGAAGAGACCCAGTACTTC; cdr3_aa: CASHLTGSEETQYF
clone_size: NA; v_call: TRBV28; d_call: TRBD1; j_call: TRBJ1-1; cdr3_nt: TGTGCCAGCAGTAGGGGACAGGCGACAGAGGAAGCTTTCTTT; cdr3_aa: CASSRGQATEEAFF
clone_size: NA; v_call: TRBV6-5; d_call: TRBD2; j_call: TRBJ2-1; cdr3_nt: TGTGCCAGCAGGCTAGCGGGGAACTATGAGCAGTTCTTC; cdr3_aa: CASRLAGNYEQFF
clone_size: NA; v_call: TRBV7-6; d_call: NA; j_call: TRBJ2-7; cdr3_nt: TGTGCCAGCAGCCAGCCGAGCCAATCCTACGAGCAGTACTTC; cdr3_aa: CASSQPSQSYEQYF
clone_size: once; v_call: TRBV28; d_call: TRBD2; j_call: TRBJ2-2; cdr3_nt: TGTGCCAGCAGTTTAGTGGCGGGAGATCGAACCGGGGAGCTGTTTTTT; cdr3_aa: CASSLVAGDRTGELFF